This TCR beta chain was profiled in a study of molecular identifiers for immune sequencing clone quantification (dated by TCRdb to the late 2010s). General notes on the study: For a replicate experiment, RNA from around 20,000 or 100,000 naive CD8 T cells was divided into five aliquots, of which four were sequenced. This methods study used CD8 T cells to benchmark TCR RNA copy counting and molecular-identifier clustering-based TCR repertoire sequencing (MIDCIRS). Study-level results and caveats: When barcode sub-clustering was omitted, TCR diversity was inflated by chimeric consensus sequences, with chimeras reaching as high as 47%. The naive libraries included spiked-in Jurkat TCR RNA (roughly nine copies' worth), and this Jurkat TCR RNA is not part of the donor repertoire. Modeling indicated 2.5 to 3.5 TCR RNA copies recovered per cell, compared with 7.5 to 10 by digital PCR, which implies a capture efficiency of 25% to 35%. A single cell's worth of spiked-in Jurkat TCR RNA was reported detectable even among 750,000 to 1,000,000 naive CD8 T cells. Clones above 20 RNA copies held over 98% of molecules in CMV-specific effector cells but under 1% in naive cells. Highly expanded clone sizes could be underestimated if identical TCR molecules share a barcode.

Receptor libraries were prepared by PCR. Sequencing was carried out with a NextSeq 500. Bulk TCR libraries were generated as previously described, with the TCR primers listed in Table S5 used. Purification of total RNA was performed with the Qiagen AllPrep DNA/RNA kit. Before any analysis, reads coming from multiple sequencing runs of the same library were combined into one pool. From the authors' description of their analysis: Only reads with exact TCR constant sequence were kept, trimmed to 150 nt, and grouped by their 12-nt molecular barcodes. Reads inside each barcode group were sub-clustered using a 15% Levenshtein threshold, and a quality-weighted consensus sequence was constructed for each RNA molecule. Non-functional sequences were filtered out, along with any lower-count sequence sitting one edit away from another sequence. Based on a fit of two negative binomial distributions, barcode sub-clusters having less than 20% of the maximum read count were discarded. TCRdb ran its own pipeline on the public reads, namely fastp trimming at Q25 and MiXCR clone calling, and kept in-frame beta chains. Rows are combined by CDR3 protein, so each entry shows the most common genes and DNA. Here the V and J calls rest on TCRdb's processing, not on the authors' analysis. Across this sample there are around 480,000 distinct CDR3 sequences, with about a quarter seen only once. Of the sample, around 0.8% is held by the ten largest clones.

Based on the germline V gene (reference sequence), the CDR1 and CDR2 sequences are MNHEY and SMNVEV. Here V drops 6 bases and J drops 3 bases, and the junction holds 4 bases not matched to any gene. The cysteine opens and the phenylalanine closes a CDR3 of 14 amino acids. The read is trimmed to its CDR3 DNA, 42 bases read in frame from base 1. On this clonotype itself: No antigen is known for it. A much larger clone lies a single base off, so this may be a read error.

Libraries of naive CD8 T cells were generated from around 20,000 to 990,000 sorted cells, with 10%, 30% or 50% of the purified RNA used. Naive CD8 T cells, defined as CD8+CD4-CCR7+CD45RA+, were FACS-sorted into RLT Plus buffer on a BD FACSAria II. To test detection sensitivity, Jurkat RNA equivalent to under 12 TCR copies was spiked into samples of about 18,000-1,000,000 naive CD8 T cells. Enrichment of CD8 T cells was performed with RosetteSep CD8+ T Cell Enrichment Cocktail and Ficoll-Paque, after which ACK red cell lysis was carried out. This clonotype originated in a human donor in good health. Some libraries in this study had Jurkat cell RNA spiked in. The sample consisted of naive CD8+ T cells from blood, with Jurkat cell RNA spiked in. Sample cell subset or site, as interpreted from the label and publication: FACS-sorted CD8+CD4-CCR7+CD45RA+ naive T cells. The chain was built from TRBV27 and TRBJ2-7, and 11 junctional nucleotides match TRBD2. The CDR3 region has the sequence CASRPGLAVYEQYF. The DNA sequence is TGTGCCAGCAGGCCGGGACTAGCGGTCTACGAGCAGTACTTC.